The 32 T cell receptor beta chains below all came from one sample that was sequenced in a study of T cells in tuberculosis. Generated by immunoSEQ multiplex PCR, the TCRdb table keeps only in-frame clones and is missing some. The data hold fewer than 40,000 clones, with approximately 94% observed a single time. Input material: PBMCs. The receptors stem from a donor between 10 and 29 years old with latent tuberculosis or without tuberculosis infection.

The chain couples TRBV6-5 to TRBJ1-5, with no clear D. The V and J ends lost 0 bases and 5 bases respectively, with 5 bases between them. The CDR3 has 13 amino acids. CDR1 is MNHEY and CDR2 is SVGAGI in the germline V gene. CDR3 sequence (DNA): TGTGCCAGCAGTTACTCGAGAGATCAGCCCCAGCATTTT. Translating it yields CASSYSRDQPQHF.

The chain carries TRBV5-1 and TRBJ2-2; the match to TRBD1 covers 8 bases. This CDR3 is built from 16 residues. V lost 3 bases, J lost 2 bases, and 6 bases stayed unmatched. Per germline, CDR1 SGHRS and CDR2 YFSETQ. The CDR3 sequence is CASSSDRVANTGELFF. The CDR3 DNA reads TGCGCCAGCAGCTCGGACAGGGTGGCCAACACCGGGGAGCTGTTTTTT.

J is TRBJ2-7 and V is TRBV18, with 11 bases lining up with TRBD1. The germline V gene has CDR1 KGHSH and CDR2 LQKENI. The V segment lost 3 bases and the J segment 0 bases; nucleotides outside the gene matches: 4. The CDR3 runs to 16 residues. The CDR3 DNA follows: TGTGCCAGCTCACCTCGAGGGACAGGGGGCTCCTACGAGCAGTACTTC. Protein sequence: CASSPRGTGGSYEQYF.

The J gene is TRBJ2-1, the V gene TRBV28; 11 bases fit TRBD2. V shed 4 bases and J 4 bases; nucleotides not matched to a gene: 6. The CDR3 covers 16 residues. Germline lookup yields CDR1 MDHEN and CDR2 SYDVKM. CDR3 bases: TGTGCCAGCAGTTCCATAGCGGGAGGGCCTTACAATGAGCAGTTCTTC. Residues: CASSSIAGGPYNEQFF.

The CDR3 reads CASAWGGPVTGELFF. The CDR3 DNA reads TGTGCCAGCGCTTGGGGGGGCCCAGTGACCGGGGAGCTGTTTTTT. The rearrangement links TRBV27 to TRBJ2-2; a weak D match, TRBD2 (7 bases). Germline V lookup: CDR1 MNHEY, CDR2 SMNVEV (reference sequence). Deletions cut 8 bases from V and 5 bases from J, with 18 bases between. This CDR3 is built from 15 residues.

The chain joins TRBV29-1 to TRBJ2-7; the D gene is possibly TRBD1 (5 bases). Trimming left V 5 bases short and J 2 bases short, with 13 bases between. The CDR3 covers 13 residues. Germline V lookup: CDR1 SQVTM, CDR2 ANQGSEA. This chain's CDR3 is CSVMLPGTYEQYF. As DNA, the CDR3 is TGCAGCGTTATGCTGCCAGGGACCTACGAGCAGTACTTC.

This clone was seen a handful of times. The CDR3 region is CASRFRLGVVAEAFF. The CDR3 nucleotides read TGTGCCAGCAGATTTCGGCTAGGGGTTGTAGCTGAAGCTTTCTTT. V and J are TRBV27 and TRBJ1-1; D may be TRBD1 (5 bases). The V end lost 6 bases, the J end lost 6 bases, and 20 bases lay between the germline ends. Per the germline V gene, CDR1 is MNHEY and CDR2 is SMNVEV (reference sequence). The CDR3 sequence is 15 residues long.

The chain recombines TRBV4-2 with TRBJ2-5, with 11 nucleotides matching TRBD2. Germline trimming cut 6 bases from V and 2 bases from J; bases unmatched to any gene: 8. Germline V gene data show CDR1 as LGHNA and CDR2 as YNFKEQ. The length of the CDR3 is 16 residues. The CDR3 reads CASSGRLAGLQETQYF. In nucleotides, the CDR3 is TGTGCCAGCAGTGGGAGACTAGCGGGGTTACAAGAGACCCAGTACTTC.

The chain has TRBV5-1 and TRBJ2-7; D not resolved. Trimming cost V 0 bases and J 2 bases, with 9 bases left between them. Germline V gene sequence: CDR1 SGHRS, CDR2 YFSETQ. This CDR3 is 14 amino acids long. The CDR3 sequence: CASSLVVSAYEQYF. Written as DNA, the CDR3 is TGCGCCAGCAGCTTGGTTGTCAGCGCCTACGAGCAGTACTTC.

The V call is TRBV4-2, the J call TRBJ2-1; D might be TRBD2 (5 bases). Germline values: CDR1 LGHNA, CDR2 YNFKEQ. The CDR3 covers 16 residues. With 0 bases removed from V and 2 bases from J, the gap between germline ends came to 11 bases. For the CDR3, the DNA is TGTGCCAGCAGCCAAGATGTTTTCGGGACCTACAATGAGCAGTTCTTC. Residues: CASSQDVFGTYNEQFF.

The genes are TRBV27 and TRBJ2-7, with a tentative D call TRBD1 (5 bases). CDR1 and CDR2 (germline): MNHEY, SMNVEV (reference sequence). The ends were cut back, 5 bases at V and 3 bases at J, with 17 bases in the middle. The CDR3 is made up of 15 amino acids. CDR3: CASSVSDSPIYEQYF. CDR3 sequence (DNA): TGTGCCAGCAGTGTAAGCGACAGCCCGATCTACGAGCAGTACTTC.

The gene calls are TRBV5-1 and TRBJ1-2, with TRBD1 identical over 8 bases. V lost 0 bases, J lost 6 bases, and 13 bases stayed unmatched. Germline CDR1 and CDR2: SGHRS and YFSETQ. The CDR3 has 17 amino acids. The CDR3 region has the DNA TGCGCCAGCAGCTTGGATCGACGGTCAGGGGGCTTAGATGGCTACACCTTC. Translation: CASSLDRRSGGLDGYTF.

The chain recombines TRBV11-2 with TRBJ1-2, with D unresolved. This CDR3 spans 13 amino acids. CDR1 SGHAT and CDR2 FQNNGV come from the germline V gene. Trimming removed 0 bases from V and 4 bases from J, with 6 bases in between. The CDR3 nucleotides read TGTGCCAGCAGCTTAGATTCAGTCTATGGCTACACCTTC. Translated, it gives CASSLDSVYGYTF.

V usage is TRBV27 and J usage is TRBJ1-1; 7 nucleotides line up with TRBD1. CDR1 and CDR2 (germline): MNHEY, SMNVEV (reference sequence). V was clipped by 3 bases and J by 6 bases; unmatched bases: 7. The CDR3 covers 14 residues. This CDR3 is CASSFRGGIPEAFF. In nucleotides, the CDR3 is TGTGCCAGCAGTTTTAGAGGGGGCATTCCTGAAGCTTTCTTT.

The chain is built from TRBV4-1 and TRBJ2-2; 9 positions match TRBD2. J lost 2 bases, V lost 4 bases, and 5 bases had no gene match. The CDR3 runs to 16 residues. Looked up from germline, CDR1 is MGHRA and CDR2 is YSYEKL. The CDR3: CASSLPSGINTGELFF. CDR3 in DNA: TGCGCCAGCAGCCTACCTAGCGGGATAAACACCGGGGAGCTGTTTTTT.

The chain combines TRBV27 with TRBJ2-7, with 10 bases aligning to TRBD2. In germline, CDR1 is MNHEY, CDR2 SMNVEV (reference sequence). This CDR3 is built from 13 residues. Trimming cost V 5 bases and J 6 bases; bases outside gene matches: 4. CDR3 sequence reads: CASSQRLAGEQYF. The CDR3 nucleotides read TGTGCCAGCAGTCAAAGACTAGCGGGCGAGCAGTACTTC.

V is TRBV7-2 and J is TRBJ1-1; the D gene is possibly TRBD1 (6 bases). V was shortened by 4 bases and J by 5 bases, with 20 bases between the two germline ends. This CDR3 contains 16 residues. The germline gives CDR1 SGHTA, CDR2 FQGNSA. CDR3 sequence reads: CASSSRRDTRVTEAFF. DNA of the CDR3: TGTGCCAGCAGCTCCCGCCGGGACACCAGAGTGACTGAAGCTTTCTTT.

J is TRBJ2-7 and V is TRBV11-3, with TRBD1 matching over 8 bases. The CDR3 covers 13 residues. Per the germline V gene, CDR1 is SGHNT and CDR2 is YENEEA. Germline trimming cut 3 bases from V and 7 bases from J; bases unmatched to any gene: 5. The chain's CDR3 is CASSFTGGSEQYF. CDR3 DNA sequence: TGTGCCAGCAGCTTTACAGGGGGGAGTGAGCAGTACTTC.

This clone was recorded only once. The chain has TRBV5-4 and TRBJ2-3; 12 bases line up with TRBD2. This CDR3 has 17 amino acids. Germline values: CDR1 SGHNT, CDR2 YYREEE (reference sequence). J lost 1 base, V lost 4 bases, and 7 bases had no gene match. The CDR3 coding sequence is TGTGCCAGCAGCGGAACTAGCGGGAGGCCACGCACAGATACGCAGTATTTT. The encoded protein is CASSGTSGRPRTDTQYF.

There are a few counts of this clone. At one boundary the junction diverges from the germline segment, which might be a read error. The chain joins TRBV5-1 to TRBJ1-3; the match to TRBD1 covers 7 bases. The CDR3 sequence is 17 residues long. The germline V gene has CDR1 SGHRS and CDR2 YFSETQ. In DNA, the CDR3 is TGCGCCAGCAGCCTAAATTTGGACAGGACCTCTGCAAACACCATATATTTT. It yields the protein CASSLNLDRTSANTIYF.

This chain links TRBV7-2 with TRBJ1-4, with a tentative D call TRBD1 (5 bases). The CDR3 totals 14 residues. V dropped 5 bases and J dropped 4 bases, with 11 bases sitting between them. Per germline, CDR1 SGHTA and CDR2 FQGNSA. CDR3 DNA: TGTGCCAGCAGCCCACGGGGGTTTAATGAAAAACTGTTTTTT. Amino acids: CASSPRGFNEKLFF.

This chain connects TRBV5-5 to TRBJ2-5; 13 bases line up with TRBD2. Losses at the gene ends were 4 bases for V and 4 bases for J; bases not matched to a gene: 4. Germline CDR1 SGHKS, CDR2 YYEKEE (reference sequence). The CDR3 totals 15 residues. The CDR3 bases are TGTGCCAGCAGCGATGGACTAGCGGGAGCAGAGACCCAGTACTTC. Its protein is CASSDGLAGAETQYF.

The gene calls are TRBV4-1 and TRBJ1-4; D remains unclear. The CDR3 is 13 residues long. The V end was cut by 0 bases, the J end by 13 bases, with 12 bases between. Germline V lookup: CDR1 MGHRA, CDR2 YSYEKL. CDR3 sequence: CASSQELSGRLFF. Written as DNA, the CDR3 is TGCGCCAGCAGCCAAGAATTATCCGGGAGACTGTTTTTT.

The V call is TRBV28, the J call TRBJ1-4, with D possibly matching TRBD1 (6 bases). CDR3 length: 16 residues. Germline CDR1 is MDHEN and CDR2 is SYDVKM. V was cut by 6 bases and J by 0 bases, with 14 bases left in between. The DNA for the CDR3 is TGTGCCAGCAGCCGAGGAGAGGGGGCAACTAATGAAAAACTGTTTTTT. Its protein is CASSRGEGATNEKLFF.

The chain carries TRBV11-2 and TRBJ1-5, with 10 nucleotides matching TRBD1. The V gene end was trimmed by 6 bases and the J gene end by 6 bases; junction bases not matched to a gene: 5. Per germline, CDR1 SGHAT and CDR2 FQNNGV. This CDR3 spans 14 amino acids. CDR3 loop: CASSPGTGAQPQHF. In nucleotides, the CDR3 is TGTGCCAGCAGTCCCGGGACAGGGGCTCAGCCCCAGCATTTT. The whole variable domain, filled in from reference TRBV11-2 and TRBJ1-5, reads EAGVAQSPRYKIIEKRQSVAFWCNPISGHATLYWYQQILGQGPKLLIQFQNNGVVDDSQLPKDRFSAERLKGVDSTLKIQPAKLEDSAVYLCASSPGTGAQPQHFGDGTRLSIL.

The CDR3 loop reads CSAYDNYRLGYTF. In nucleotides, the CDR3 is TGCAGCGCCTACGACAATTACCGTCTTGGCTACACCTTC. J is TRBJ1-2 and V is TRBV29-1; D is ambiguous. Trimming stripped 7 bases from V and 7 bases from J, with 19 bases between. This CDR3 has 13 amino acids. Per the germline V gene, CDR1 is SQVTM and CDR2 is ANQGSEA.

This clone was found once. The CDR3 spells CASRTRGASGRVEQFF. In DNA, the CDR3 is TGTGCCAGCAGAACGCGGGGGGCTAGCGGGAGGGTTGAGCAGTTCTTC. V gene TRBV25-1 combines with J gene TRBJ2-1; 12 bases match TRBD2. V gave up 6 bases and J gave up 9 bases; unmatched junction bases: 12. This CDR3 contains 16 residues. Germline CDR1 reads MGHDK; CDR2 reads SYGVNS.

V is TRBV6-5 and J is TRBJ2-3; 8 bases agree with TRBD2. In germline, CDR1 is MNHEY, CDR2 SVGAGI. The J segment lost 2 bases and the V segment lost 8 bases, leaving 6 bases of the junction unmatched. The CDR3 spans 14 residues. The CDR3 sequence: CASGAGGNTDTQYF. The DNA for the CDR3 is TGTGCCAGCGGGGCGGGAGGAAACACAGATACGCAGTATTTT.

A single count supports this clone. The CDR3 DNA is TGCGCCAGCAGCTTGGATGGAAGACAGAGCTCCTACAATGAGCAGTTCTTC. It codes for CASSLDGRQSSYNEQFF. This chain links TRBV5-1 with TRBJ2-1; D might be TRBD1 (5 bases). Germline lookup yields CDR1 SGHRS and CDR2 YFSETQ. Trimming shortened V by 0 bases and J by 0 bases, and 13 bases separated the two germline ends. This CDR3 is built from 17 residues.

The chain links TRBV4-1 to TRBJ2-7, with 9 bases aligning to TRBD1. The CDR3 is made up of 18 amino acids. V dropped 1 base and J dropped 6; count of bases not matched to a gene: 16. CDR1 and CDR2 (germline): MGHRA, YSYEKL. The CDR3 DNA follows: TGCGCCAGCAGCCAAGTCCCTCGCCGGGACAGGGTGGGGGGCGAGCAGTACTTC. Amino acids: CASSQVPRRDRVGGEQYF.

By sample fraction, this clone is medium-sized. This chain uses TRBV14 with TRBJ1-1, with D hard to call. Looked up from germline, CDR1 is SGHDN and CDR2 is FVKESK. The length of the CDR3 is 12 residues. The V end was cut by 3 bases, the J end by 10 bases, with 12 bases between. The CDR3 spells CASSHDRLGAFF. CDR3 coding DNA: TGTGCCAGCAGCCACGACCGACTGGGAGCTTTCTTT.

The chain's CDR3 is CASSLRGYTEAFF. The CDR3 bases are TGTGCCAGCAGCTTACGGGGGTACACTGAAGCTTTCTTT. This sequence joins TRBV11-2 and TRBJ1-1; a possible D gene is TRBD1 (5 bases). V was clipped by 2 bases and J by 3 bases, with 7 bases between them. CDR3 length: 13 amino acids. Looked up from germline, CDR1 is SGHAT and CDR2 is FQNNGV.